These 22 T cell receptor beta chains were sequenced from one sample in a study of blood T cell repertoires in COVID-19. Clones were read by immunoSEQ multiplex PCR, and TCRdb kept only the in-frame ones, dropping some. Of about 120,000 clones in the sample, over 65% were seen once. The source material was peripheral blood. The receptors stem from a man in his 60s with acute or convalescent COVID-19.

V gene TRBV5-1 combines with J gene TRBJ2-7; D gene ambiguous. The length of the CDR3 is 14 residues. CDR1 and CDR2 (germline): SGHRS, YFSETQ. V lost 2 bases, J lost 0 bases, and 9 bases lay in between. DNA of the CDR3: TGCGCCAGCAGCTTAGCCTGGAGCTCCTACGAGCAGTACTTC. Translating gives CASSLAWSSYEQYF.

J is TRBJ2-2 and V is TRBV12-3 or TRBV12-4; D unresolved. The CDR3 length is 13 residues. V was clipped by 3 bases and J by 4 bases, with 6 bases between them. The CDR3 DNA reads TGTGCCAGCAGTTTCTCCGGCACCGGGGAGCTGTTTTTT. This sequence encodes CASSFSGTGELFF.

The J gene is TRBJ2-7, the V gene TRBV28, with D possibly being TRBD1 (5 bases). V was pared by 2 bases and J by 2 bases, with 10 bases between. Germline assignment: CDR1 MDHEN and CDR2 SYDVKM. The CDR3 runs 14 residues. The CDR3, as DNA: TGTGCCAGCAGTTTAGACAGTGAACCCTACGAGCAGTACTTC. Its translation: CASSLDSEPYEQYF.

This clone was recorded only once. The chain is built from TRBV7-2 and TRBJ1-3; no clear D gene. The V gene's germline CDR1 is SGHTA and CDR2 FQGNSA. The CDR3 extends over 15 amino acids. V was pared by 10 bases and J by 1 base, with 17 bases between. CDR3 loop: CAMLDGEDSGNTIYF. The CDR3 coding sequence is TGTGCCATGCTCGACGGGGAAGATTCTGGAAACACCATATATTTT.

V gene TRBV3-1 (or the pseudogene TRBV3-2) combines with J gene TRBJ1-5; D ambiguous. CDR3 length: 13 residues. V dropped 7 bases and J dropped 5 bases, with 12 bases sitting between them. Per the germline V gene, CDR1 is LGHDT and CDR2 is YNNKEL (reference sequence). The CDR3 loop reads CASTHGQDQPQHF. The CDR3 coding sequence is TGTGCCAGCACGCATGGGCAAGATCAGCCCCAGCATTTT.

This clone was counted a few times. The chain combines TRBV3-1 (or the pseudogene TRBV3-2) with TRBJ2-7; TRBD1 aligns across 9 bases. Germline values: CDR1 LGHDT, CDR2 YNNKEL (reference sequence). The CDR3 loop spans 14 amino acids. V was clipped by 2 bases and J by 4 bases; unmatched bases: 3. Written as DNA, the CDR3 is TGTGCCAGCAGCCAACCGGGACAGGGTTACGAGCAGTACTTC. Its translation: CASSQPGQGYEQYF.

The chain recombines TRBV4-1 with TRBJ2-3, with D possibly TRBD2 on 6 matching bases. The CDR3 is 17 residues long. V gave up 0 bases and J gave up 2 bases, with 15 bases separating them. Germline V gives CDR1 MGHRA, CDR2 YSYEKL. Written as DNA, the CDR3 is TGCGCCAGCAGCCAAGATCAAGGCGCGGACTACACAGATACGCAGTATTTT. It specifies CASSQDQGADYTDTQYF.

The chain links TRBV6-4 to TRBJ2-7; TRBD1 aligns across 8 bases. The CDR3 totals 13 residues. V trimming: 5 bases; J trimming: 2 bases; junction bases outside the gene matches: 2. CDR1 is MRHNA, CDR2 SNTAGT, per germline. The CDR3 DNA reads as TGTGCCAGCAGTCTACAGGGGGCCTACGAGCAGTACTTC. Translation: CASSLQGAYEQYF.

CDR3 in amino acids: CSVPGRGSEQYF. CDR3 bases: TGCAGCGTCCCTGGACGGGGTTCGGAGCAGTACTTC. The chain has TRBV29-1 and TRBJ2-7; D possibly corresponds to TRBD2 (5 bases). Between the trimmed V and J ends, which lost 6 bases and 7 bases, there was a span of 16 bases. The CDR3 totals 12 residues. Germline loops: CDR1 SQVTM, CDR2 ANQGSEA.

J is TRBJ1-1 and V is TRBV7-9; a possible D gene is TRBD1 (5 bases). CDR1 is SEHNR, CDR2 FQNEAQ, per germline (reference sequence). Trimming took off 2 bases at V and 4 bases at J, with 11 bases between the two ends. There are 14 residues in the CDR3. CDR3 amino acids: CASSLTGGVTEAFF. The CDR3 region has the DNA TGTGCCAGCAGCTTAACCGGGGGGGTCACTGAAGCTTTCTTT. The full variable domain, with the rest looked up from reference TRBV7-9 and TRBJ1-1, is DTGVSQNPRHKITKRGQNVTFRCDPISEHNRLYWYRQTLGQGPEFLTYFQNEAQLEKSRLLSDRFSAERPKGSFSTLEIQRTEQGDSAMYLCASSLTGGVTEAFFGQGTRLTVV.

CDR3 nucleotides: TGTGCCAGCAGCTCGGGGACTAGCGGGAGCCCGTACTTC. As protein: CASSSGTSGSPYF. The chain links TRBV9 to TRBJ2-7, with 14 nucleotides matching TRBD2. V lost 4 bases and J lost 12; bases outside the gene matches: 6. The CDR3 covers 13 residues. CDR1 and CDR2 from the germline V gene are SGDLS and YYNGEE.

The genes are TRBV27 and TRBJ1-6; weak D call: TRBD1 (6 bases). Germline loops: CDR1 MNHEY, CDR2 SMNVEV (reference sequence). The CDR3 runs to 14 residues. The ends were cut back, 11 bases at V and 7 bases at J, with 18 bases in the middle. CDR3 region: CASIGGAPNSPLHF. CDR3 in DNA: TGTGCCTCAATCGGGGGGGCCCCAAATTCACCCCTCCACTTT.

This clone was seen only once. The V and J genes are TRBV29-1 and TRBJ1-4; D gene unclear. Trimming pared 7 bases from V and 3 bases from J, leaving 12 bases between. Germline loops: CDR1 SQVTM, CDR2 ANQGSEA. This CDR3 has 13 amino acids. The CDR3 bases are TGCAGCGCCACGTCAGGATCTAATGAAAAACTGTTTTTT. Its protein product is CSATSGSNEKLFF.

CDR3 protein: CASSLSGLDGREQFF. CDR3 nucleotide sequence: TGTGCCAGCAGTTTATCAGGACTAGACGGCCGCGAGCAGTTCTTC. The chain recombines TRBV28 with TRBJ2-1, with TRBD2 matching 7 bases. This CDR3 region has 15 residues. Germline loops: CDR1 MDHEN, CDR2 SYDVKM. Trimming cost V 1 base and J 10 bases; bases outside gene matches: 10.

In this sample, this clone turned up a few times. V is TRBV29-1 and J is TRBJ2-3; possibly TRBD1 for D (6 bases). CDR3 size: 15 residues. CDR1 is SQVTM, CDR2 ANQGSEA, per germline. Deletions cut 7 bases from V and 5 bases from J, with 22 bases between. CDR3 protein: CSDAGVGQYIDTQYF. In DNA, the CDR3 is TGCAGCGACGCTGGGGTCGGACAGTATATAGATACGCAGTATTTT.

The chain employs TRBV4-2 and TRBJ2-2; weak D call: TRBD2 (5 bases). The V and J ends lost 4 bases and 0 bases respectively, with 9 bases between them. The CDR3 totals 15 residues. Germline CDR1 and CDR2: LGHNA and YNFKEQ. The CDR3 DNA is TGTGCCAGCAGCCTTAGAGGGCCGAACACCGGGGAGCTGTTTTTT. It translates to CASSLRGPNTGELFF.

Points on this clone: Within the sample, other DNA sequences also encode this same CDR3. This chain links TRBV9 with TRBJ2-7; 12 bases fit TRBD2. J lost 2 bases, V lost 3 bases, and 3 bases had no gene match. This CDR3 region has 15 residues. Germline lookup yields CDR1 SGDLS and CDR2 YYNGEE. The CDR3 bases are TGTGCCAGCAGCGAAGGGACTAGCGGGCCCTACGAGCAGTACTTC. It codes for CASSEGTSGPYEQYF.

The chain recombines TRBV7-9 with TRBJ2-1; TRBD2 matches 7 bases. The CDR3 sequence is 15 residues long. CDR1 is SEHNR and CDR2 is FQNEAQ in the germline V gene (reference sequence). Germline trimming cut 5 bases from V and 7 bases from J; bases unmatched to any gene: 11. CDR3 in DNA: TGTGCCAGCAGCCTGGCGGGGGAGGGTAGGAATGAGCAGTTCTTC. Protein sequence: CASSLAGEGRNEQFF.

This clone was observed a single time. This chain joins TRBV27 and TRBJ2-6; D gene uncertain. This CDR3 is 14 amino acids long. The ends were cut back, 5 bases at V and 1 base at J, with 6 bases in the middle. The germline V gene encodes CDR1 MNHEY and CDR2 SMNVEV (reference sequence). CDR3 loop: CASSTRSGANVLTF. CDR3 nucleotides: TGTGCCAGCAGTACGCGGTCTGGGGCCAACGTCCTGACTTTC.

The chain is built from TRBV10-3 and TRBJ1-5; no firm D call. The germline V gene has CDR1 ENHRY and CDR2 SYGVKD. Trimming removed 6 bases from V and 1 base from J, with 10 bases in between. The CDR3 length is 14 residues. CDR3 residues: CAISQDKSNQPQHF. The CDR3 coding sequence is TGTGCCATCAGCCAAGACAAAAGCAATCAGCCCCAGCATTTT.

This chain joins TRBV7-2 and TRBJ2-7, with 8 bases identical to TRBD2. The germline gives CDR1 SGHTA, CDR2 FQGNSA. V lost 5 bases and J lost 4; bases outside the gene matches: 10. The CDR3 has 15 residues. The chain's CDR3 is CASSPRGGLEYEQYF. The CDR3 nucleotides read TGTGCCAGCAGCCCTCGGGGGGGGCTAGAGTACGAGCAGTACTTC.

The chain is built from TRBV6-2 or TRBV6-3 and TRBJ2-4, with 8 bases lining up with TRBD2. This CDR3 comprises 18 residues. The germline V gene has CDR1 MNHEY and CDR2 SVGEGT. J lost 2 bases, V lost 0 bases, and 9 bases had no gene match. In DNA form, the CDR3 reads TGTGCCAGCAGTTACTCCCCCGGGAGGGAGGGATCCAAAAACATTCAGTACTTC. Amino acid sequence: CASSYSPGREGSKNIQYF.